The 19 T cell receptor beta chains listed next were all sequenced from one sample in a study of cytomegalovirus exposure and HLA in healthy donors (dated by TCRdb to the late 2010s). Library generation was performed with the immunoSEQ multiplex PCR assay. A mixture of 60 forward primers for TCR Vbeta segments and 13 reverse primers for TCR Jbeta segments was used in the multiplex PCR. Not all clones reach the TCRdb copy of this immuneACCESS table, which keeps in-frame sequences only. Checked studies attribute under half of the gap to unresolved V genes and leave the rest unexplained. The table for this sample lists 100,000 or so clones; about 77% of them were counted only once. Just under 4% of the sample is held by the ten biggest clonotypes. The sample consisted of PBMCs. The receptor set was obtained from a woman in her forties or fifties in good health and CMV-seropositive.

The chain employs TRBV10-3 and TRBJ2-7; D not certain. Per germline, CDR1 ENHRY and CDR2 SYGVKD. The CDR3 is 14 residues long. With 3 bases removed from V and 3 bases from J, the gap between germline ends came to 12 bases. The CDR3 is CAISETEVNYEQYF. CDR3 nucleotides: TGTGCCATCAGTGAAACAGAAGTGAACTACGAGCAGTACTTC.

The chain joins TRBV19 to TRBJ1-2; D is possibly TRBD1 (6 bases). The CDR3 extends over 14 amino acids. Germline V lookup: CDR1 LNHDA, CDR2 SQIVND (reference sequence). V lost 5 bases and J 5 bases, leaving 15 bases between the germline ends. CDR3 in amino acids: CASSQQTGKYGYTF. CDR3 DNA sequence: TGTGCCAGTAGTCAACAGACAGGCAAATATGGCTACACCTTC.

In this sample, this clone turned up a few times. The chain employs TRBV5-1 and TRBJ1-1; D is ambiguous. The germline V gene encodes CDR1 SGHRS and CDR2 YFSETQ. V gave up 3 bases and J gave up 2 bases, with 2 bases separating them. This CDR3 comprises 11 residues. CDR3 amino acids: CASSSNTEAFF. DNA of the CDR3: TGCGCCAGCAGCTCTAACACTGAAGCTTTCTTT.

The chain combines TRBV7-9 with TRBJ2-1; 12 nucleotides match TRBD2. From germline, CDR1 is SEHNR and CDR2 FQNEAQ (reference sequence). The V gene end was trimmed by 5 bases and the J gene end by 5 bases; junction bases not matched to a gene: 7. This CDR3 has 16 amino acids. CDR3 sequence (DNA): TGTGCCAGCAGCCCTCTCACTAGCGGGAGGCACAATGAGCAGTTCTTC. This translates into CASSPLTSGRHNEQFF. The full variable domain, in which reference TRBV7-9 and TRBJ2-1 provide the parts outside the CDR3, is DTGVSQNPRHKITKRGQNVTFRCDPISEHNRLYWYRQTLGQGPEFLTYFQNEAQLEKSRLLSDRFSAERPKGSFSTLEIQRTEQGDSAMYLCASSPLTSGRHNEQFFGPGTRLTVL.

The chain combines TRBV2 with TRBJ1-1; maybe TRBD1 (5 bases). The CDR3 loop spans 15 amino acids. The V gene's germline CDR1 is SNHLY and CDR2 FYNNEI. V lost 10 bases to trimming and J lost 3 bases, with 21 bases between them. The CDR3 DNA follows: TGTGCCACCCTATCCGCCCCAGGGTCCGACACTGAAGCTTTCTTT. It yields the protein CATLSAPGSDTEAFF.

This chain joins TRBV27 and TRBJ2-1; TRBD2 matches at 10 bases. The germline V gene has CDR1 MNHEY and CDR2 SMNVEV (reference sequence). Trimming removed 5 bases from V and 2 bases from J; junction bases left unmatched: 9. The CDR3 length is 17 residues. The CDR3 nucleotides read TGTGCCAGCAGTCTCGAACGGACTAGCGGAACCTACAATGAGCAGTTCTTC. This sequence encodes CASSLERTSGTYNEQFF.

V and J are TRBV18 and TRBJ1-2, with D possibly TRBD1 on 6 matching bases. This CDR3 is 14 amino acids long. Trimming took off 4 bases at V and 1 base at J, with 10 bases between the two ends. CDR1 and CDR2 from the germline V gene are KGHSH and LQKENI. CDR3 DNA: TGTGCCAGCTCACGGGGACACCGTAACTATGGCTACACCTTC. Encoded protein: CASSRGHRNYGYTF. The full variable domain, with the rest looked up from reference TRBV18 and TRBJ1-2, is NAGVMQNPRHLVRRRGQEARLRCSPMKGHSHVYWYRQLPEEGLKFMVYLQKENIIDESGMPKERFSAEFPKEGPSILRIQQVVRGDSAAYFCASSRGHRNYGYTFGSGTRLTVV.

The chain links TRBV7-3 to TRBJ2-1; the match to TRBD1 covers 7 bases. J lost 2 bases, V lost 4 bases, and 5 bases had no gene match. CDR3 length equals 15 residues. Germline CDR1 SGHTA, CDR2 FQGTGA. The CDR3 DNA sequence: TGTGCCAGCAGCTCTCTAGGGGGCACCTACAATGAGCAGTTCTTC. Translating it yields CASSSLGGTYNEQFF.

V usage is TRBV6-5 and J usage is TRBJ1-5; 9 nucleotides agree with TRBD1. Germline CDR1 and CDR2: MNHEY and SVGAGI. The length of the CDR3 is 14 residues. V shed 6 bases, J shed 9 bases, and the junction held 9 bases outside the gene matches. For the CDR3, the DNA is TGTGCCAGCAGCCAACAGGGGGCTTCTTCGCCCCAGCATTTT. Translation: CASSQQGASSPQHF.

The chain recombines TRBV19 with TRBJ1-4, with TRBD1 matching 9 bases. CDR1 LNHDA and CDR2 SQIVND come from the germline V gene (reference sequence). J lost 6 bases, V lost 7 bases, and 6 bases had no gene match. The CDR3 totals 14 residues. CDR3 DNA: TGTGCCAGTAATCCGGGACAGGGTGATGAAAAACTGTTTTTT. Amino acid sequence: CASNPGQGDEKLFF.

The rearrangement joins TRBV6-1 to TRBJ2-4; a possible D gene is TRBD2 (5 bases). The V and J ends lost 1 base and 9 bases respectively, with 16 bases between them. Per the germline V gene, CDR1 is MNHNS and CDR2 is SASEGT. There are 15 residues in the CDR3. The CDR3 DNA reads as TGTGCCAGCAGTGAAGGGGCCAATCCCGCGGGCATTCAGTACTTC. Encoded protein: CASSEGANPAGIQYF.

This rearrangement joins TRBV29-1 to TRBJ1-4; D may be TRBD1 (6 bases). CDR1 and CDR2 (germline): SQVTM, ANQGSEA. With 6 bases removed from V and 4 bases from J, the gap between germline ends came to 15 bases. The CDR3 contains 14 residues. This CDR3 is CSVPDGGLNEKLFF. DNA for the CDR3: TGCAGCGTCCCCGACGGGGGGCTTAATGAAAAACTGTTTTTT.

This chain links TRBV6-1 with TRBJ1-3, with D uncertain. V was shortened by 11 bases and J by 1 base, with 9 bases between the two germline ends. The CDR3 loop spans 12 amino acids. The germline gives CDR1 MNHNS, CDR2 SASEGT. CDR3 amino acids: CAPSGSGNTIYF. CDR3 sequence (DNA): TGTGCCCCCTCAGGTTCTGGAAACACCATATATTTT.

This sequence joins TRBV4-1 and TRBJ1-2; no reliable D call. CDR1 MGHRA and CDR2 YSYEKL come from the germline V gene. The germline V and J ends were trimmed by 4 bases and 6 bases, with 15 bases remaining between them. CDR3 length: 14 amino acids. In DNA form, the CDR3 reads TGCGCCAGCAGCCCTCCCAGAGGAGGGCATGGCTACACCTTC. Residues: CASSPPRGGHGYTF.

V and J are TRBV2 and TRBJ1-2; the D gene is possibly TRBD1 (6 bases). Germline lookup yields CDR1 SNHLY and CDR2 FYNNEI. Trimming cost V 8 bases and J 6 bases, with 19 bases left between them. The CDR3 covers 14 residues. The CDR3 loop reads CASPEGGFSDGYTF. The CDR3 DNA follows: TGTGCCAGCCCCGAAGGGGGATTTTCTGATGGCTACACCTTC.

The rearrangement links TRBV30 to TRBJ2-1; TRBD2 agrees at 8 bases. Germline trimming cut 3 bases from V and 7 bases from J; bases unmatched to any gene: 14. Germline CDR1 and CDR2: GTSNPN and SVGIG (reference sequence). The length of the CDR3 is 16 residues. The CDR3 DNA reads TGTGCCTGGAGAGGCCTCGGGGGGGGAGTGATGAATGAGCAGTTCTTC. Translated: CAWRGLGGGVMNEQFF.

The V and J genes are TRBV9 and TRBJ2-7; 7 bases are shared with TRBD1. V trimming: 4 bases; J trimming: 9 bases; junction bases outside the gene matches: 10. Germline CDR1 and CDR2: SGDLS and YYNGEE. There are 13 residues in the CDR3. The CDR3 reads CASSPPTGSGQYF. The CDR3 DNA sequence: TGTGCCAGCAGCCCGCCGACAGGGAGTGGGCAGTACTTC.

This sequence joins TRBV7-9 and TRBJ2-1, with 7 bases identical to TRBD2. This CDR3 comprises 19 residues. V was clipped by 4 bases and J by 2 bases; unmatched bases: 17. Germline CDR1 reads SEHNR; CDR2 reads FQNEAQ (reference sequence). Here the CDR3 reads CASSSPPSEGGPTYNEQFF. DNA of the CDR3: TGTGCCAGCAGCTCTCCTCCAAGTGAGGGAGGGCCTACCTACAATGAGCAGTTCTTC. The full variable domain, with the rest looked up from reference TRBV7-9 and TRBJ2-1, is DTGVSQNPRHKITKRGQNVTFRCDPISEHNRLYWYRQTLGQGPEFLTYFQNEAQLEKSRLLSDRFSAERPKGSFSTLEIQRTEQGDSAMYLCASSSPPSEGGPTYNEQFFGPGTRLTVL.

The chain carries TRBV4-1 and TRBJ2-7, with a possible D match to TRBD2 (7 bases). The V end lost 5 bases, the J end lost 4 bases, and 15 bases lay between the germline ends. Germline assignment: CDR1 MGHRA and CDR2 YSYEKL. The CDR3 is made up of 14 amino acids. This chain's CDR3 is CASSSVEGGYEQYF. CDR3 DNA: TGCGCCAGCAGCTCGGTGGAGGGGGGGTACGAGCAGTACTTC.